These 25 T cell receptor beta chains came from one sample sequenced in a study of lymphopenia after photon versus proton radiotherapy. The protocol was immunoSEQ multiplex PCR, while the TCRdb copy is restricted to in-frame clones and leaves out a portion. The sample comprises 70,000 or so clones, just under 95% of which are singletons, and around 2% rests with the top ten. Sequencing used peripheral blood, obtained from a patient treated with photon-based radiotherapy. The receptors shown here come from a woman in her forties with cholangiocarcinoma.

The J gene is TRBJ2-3, the V gene TRBV29-1; 7 positions match TRBD1. The CDR3 runs to 14 residues. J gave up 1 base and V 8 bases, and 9 bases lay outside the gene matches. The germline V gene encodes CDR1 SQVTM and CDR2 ANQGSEA. Written as DNA, the CDR3 is TGCAGCTTCCGCACAGGGGTTGGCACAGATACGCAGTATTTT. Protein sequence: CSFRTGVGTDTQYF.

J is TRBJ2-1 and V is TRBV5-1; 12 bases agree with TRBD1. Germline V lookup: CDR1 SGHRS, CDR2 YFSETQ. Trimming took 0 bases from V and 8 from J; bases not matched to a gene: 6. The CDR3 loop spans 16 amino acids. CDR3 sequence: CASSLAPGQGADEQFF. The DNA of the CDR3 is TGCGCCAGCAGCTTGGCCCCGGGACAGGGGGCGGATGAGCAGTTCTTC.

V and J are TRBV7-8 and TRBJ1-2; D might be TRBD1 (5 bases). The CDR3 has 13 residues. Trimming took 1 base from V and 8 from J, leaving 11 bases between them. CDR1 and CDR2 (germline): SGHVS, FQNEAQ. Here the CDR3 reads CASSLDFRDGYTF. DNA of the CDR3: TGTGCCAGCAGCTTAGATTTCAGGGACGGCTACACCTTC.

The V gene is TRBV6-5, the J gene TRBJ2-2, with D unclear. Germline assignment: CDR1 MNHEY and CDR2 SVGAGI. V lost 7 bases to trimming and J lost 4 bases, with 4 bases between them. This CDR3 comprises 11 residues. CDR3 in amino acids: CASTITGELFF. Here the CDR3 DNA reads TGTGCCAGCACTATCACCGGGGAGCTGTTTTTT.

This chain connects TRBV18 to TRBJ1-2; tentatively, D is TRBD1 (6 bases). Trimming pared 4 bases from V and 4 bases from J, leaving 13 bases between. This CDR3 is built from 14 residues. CDR1 is KGHSH and CDR2 is LQKENI in the germline V gene. This chain's CDR3 is CASSLNDRIYGYTF. The CDR3 DNA is TGTGCCAGCTCACTTAACGACAGGATCTATGGCTACACCTTC.

V is TRBV7-2 and J is TRBJ2-3, with D tentatively TRBD2 (5 bases). There are 14 residues in the CDR3. The V and J ends lost 3 bases and 6 bases respectively, with 13 bases between them. CDR1 is SGHTA and CDR2 is FQGNSA in the germline V gene. The CDR3 nucleotides are TGTGCCAGCAGCTTTGGTCTAGCCCCCGATACGCAGTATTTT. It yields the protein CASSFGLAPDTQYF. Supplemented by reference TRBV7-2 and TRBJ2-3, the full variable domain reads GAGVSQSPSNKVTEKGKDVELRCDPISGHTALYWYRQSLGQGLEFLIYFQGNSAPDKSGLPSDRFSAERTGGSVSTLTIQRTQQEDSAVYLCASSFGLAPDTQYFGPGTRLTVL.

The genes are TRBV30 and TRBJ2-4; TRBD2 matches at 10 bases. The J segment lost 9 bases and the V segment lost 4 bases, leaving 15 bases of the junction unmatched. This CDR3 has 16 amino acids. The V gene's germline CDR1 is GTSNPN and CDR2 SVGIG (reference sequence). The CDR3 here is CAWKWYSGRAEGIQYF. DNA of the CDR3: TGTGCCTGGAAGTGGTACAGCGGGAGGGCCGAGGGCATTCAGTACTTC.

The V gene is TRBV10-3, the J gene TRBJ1-2, with unresolved D. The CDR3 has 11 residues. The V end lost 3 bases, the J end lost 6 bases, and 5 bases lay between the germline ends. The germline V gene encodes CDR1 ENHRY and CDR2 SYGVKD. The CDR3 spells CAISESHGYTF. As DNA, the CDR3 is TGTGCCATCAGTGAATCCCATGGCTACACCTTC.

This chain joins TRBV30 and TRBJ1-6; 10 bases are a match to TRBD1. CDR3 length equals 14 residues. CDR1 and CDR2 (germline): GTSNPN, SVGIG (reference sequence). J lost 15 bases, V lost 4 bases, and 12 bases had no gene match. This chain's CDR3 is CAWTPDGTGAHLHF. The CDR3 DNA is TGTGCCTGGACGCCAGACGGGACAGGGGCTCACCTCCACTTT.

Of note for this clone: The limits of the CDR3 on the DNA are not certain, so only TCRdb's listed CDR3 is given. This CDR3 is CASSTSGYMNTEAFF. The rearrangement links TRBV6-6 to TRBJ1-1. The CDR3 numbers 15 amino acids, ends counted. Germline CDR1 reads MNHNY; CDR2 reads SVGAGI (reference sequence).

The chain links TRBV7-2 to TRBJ1-1; TRBD1 matches 8 bases. The germline CDR1 and CDR2 sequences are SGHTA and FQGNSA. Trimming at V came to 4 bases and at J to 6 bases, leaving 4 bases not matched to a gene. The CDR3 has 13 amino acids. The CDR3: CASSWTTGAEAFF. The DNA of the CDR3 is TGTGCCAGCAGCTGGACGACAGGGGCTGAAGCTTTCTTT.

V gene TRBV7-9 combines with J gene TRBJ2-7; 8 bases line up with TRBD1. This CDR3 has 14 amino acids. With 5 bases clipped from V and 5 bases from J, the junction kept 8 bases outside the gene matches. Per the germline V gene, CDR1 is SEHNR and CDR2 is FQNEAQ (reference sequence). The CDR3 DNA reads TGTGCCAGCAGCCCTCCGCACAGGGGGGACGAGCAGTACTTC. Protein sequence: CASSPPHRGDEQYF.

The chain combines TRBV6-1 with TRBJ1-2; 8 bases fit TRBD1. Germline CDR1 reads MNHNS; CDR2 reads SASEGT. V was clipped by 4 bases and J by 9 bases; unmatched bases: 13. The CDR3 length is 15 residues. As DNA, the CDR3 is TGTGCCAGCAGTGCCAACCGGGACAGGCGGCACAGCTACACCTTC. It yields the protein CASSANRDRRHSYTF.

The CDR3 loop reads CASSPSSGTGPNIQYF. Here the CDR3 DNA reads TGCGCCAGCAGCCCCTCGTCCGGGACAGGACCAAACATTCAGTACTTC. The genes are TRBV4-3 and TRBJ2-4; 8 bases align to TRBD1. CDR3 size: 16 residues. CDR1 and CDR2 (germline): LGHNA, YSLEER. V dropped 4 bases and J dropped 6; count of bases not matched to a gene: 11.

The chain couples TRBV6-4 to TRBJ2-1; D not resolved. CDR1 is MRHNA and CDR2 is SNTAGT in the germline V gene. The CDR3 runs 13 residues. Trimming shortened V by 2 bases and J by 4 bases, and 6 bases separated the two germline ends. The chain's CDR3 is CASSDAPYNEQFF. The CDR3 DNA reads TGTGCCAGCAGTGACGCACCTTACAATGAGCAGTTCTTC.

The rearrangement joins TRBV28 to TRBJ2-3; 12 positions agree with TRBD2. With 8 bases clipped from V and 4 bases from J, the junction kept 7 bases outside the gene matches. The CDR3 has 15 residues. Germline CDR1 is MDHEN and CDR2 is SYDVKM. CDR3 DNA sequence: TGTGCCAGCCTCAATAGACTAGCGGGAGCAGATACGCAGTATTTT. It specifies CASLNRLAGADTQYF.

V usage is TRBV6-6 and J usage is TRBJ2-7, with a weak D call TRBD1 (7 bases). The V end lost 7 bases, the J end lost 5 bases, and 18 bases lay between the germline ends. This CDR3 is 14 amino acids long. Germline-derived CDR1 and CDR2 are MNHNY and SVGAGI (reference sequence). CDR3 in amino acids: CASTGGDRINEQYF. In DNA form, the CDR3 reads TGTGCCAGCACCGGAGGGGACAGAATTAACGAGCAGTACTTC.

The chain is built from TRBV2 and TRBJ1-5, with 9 bases fitting TRBD1. V shed 6 bases and J 0 bases; nucleotides not matched to a gene: 3. Germline V gene lookup returns CDR1 SNHLY and CDR2 FYNNEI. The CDR3 has 15 amino acids. The CDR3 protein is CASRGTGYSNQPQHF. The CDR3 DNA reads TGTGCCAGCAGAGGGACAGGGTATAGCAATCAGCCCCAGCATTTT.

This clone was picked up a small number of times. J is TRBJ1-2 and V is TRBV7-3; D may be TRBD1 (5 bases). V dropped 7 bases and J dropped 7 bases, with 13 bases sitting between them. Germline-derived CDR1 and CDR2 are SGHTA and FQGTGA. The CDR3 is 12 amino acids. The CDR3 loop is CASTLGTAGYTF. The CDR3, as DNA: TGTGCCAGCACCCTCGGGACCGCTGGCTACACCTTC.

V is TRBV28 and J is TRBJ1-2; D is uncertain. The germline CDR1 and CDR2 sequences are MDHEN and SYDVKM. CDR3 length: 12 residues. Trimming took 6 bases from V and 4 from J, leaving 9 bases between them. The CDR3 DNA reads as TGTGCCAGCAGACAGACTAGCTATGGCTACACCTTC. Translated, it gives CASRQTSYGYTF.

In nucleotides, the CDR3 is TGTGCCAGCAGCGGAGGGACTAGCGGGAGGGGCAGCCAAGAGACCCAGTACTTC. Amino acid sequence: CASSGGTSGRGSQETQYF. The V and J genes are TRBV9 and TRBJ2-5; 16 positions agree with TRBD2. The ends lost 3 bases at V and 1 base at J; junction bases unmatched: 6. Germline values: CDR1 SGDLS, CDR2 YYNGEE. The length of the CDR3 is 18 residues. The full variable domain, in which reference TRBV9 and TRBJ2-5 provide the parts outside the CDR3, is DSGVTQTPKHLITATGQRVTLRCSPRSGDLSVYWYQQSLDQGLQFLIQYYNGEERAKGNILERFSAQQFPDLHSELNLSSLELGDSALYFCASSGGTSGRGSQETQYFGPGTRLLVL.

The chain employs TRBV5-4 and TRBJ2-2; a possible D gene is TRBD2 (5 bases). The V gene lost 4 bases and the J gene lost 0 bases, with 7 bases spanning the gap. This CDR3 comprises 14 residues. CDR1 and CDR2 (germline): SGHNT, YYREEE (reference sequence). This CDR3 reads CASSPGSNTGELFF. The CDR3 nucleotides read TGTGCCAGCAGCCCGGGATCGAACACCGGGGAGCTGTTTTTT.

This clone was counted once. V and J are TRBV19 and TRBJ1-2; D is perhaps TRBD1 (6 bases). The V end lost 4 bases, the J end lost 2 bases, and 17 bases lay between the germline ends. Germline CDR1 LNHDA, CDR2 SQIVND (reference sequence). The CDR3 is 16 residues long. CDR3 sequence reads: CASSTLDSRTNYGYTF. In DNA, the CDR3 is TGTGCCAGTAGTACTCTGGACAGCCGAACCAACTATGGCTACACCTTC.

The V call is TRBV30, the J call TRBJ2-5; D call uncertain. With the DNA end fitting TRBJ2-7 better, the J assignment may be wrong. Germline V gene lookup returns CDR1 GTSNPN and CDR2 SVGIG (reference sequence). The CDR3 totals 12 residues. The CDR3 sequence is CAWRGEGYEQYF. CDR3 nucleotide sequence: TGTGCCTGGAGGGGCGAAGGCTACGAGCAGTACTTC.

The rearrangement links TRBV11-1 to TRBJ2-3; the match to TRBD2 covers 14 bases. Germline V gene sequence: CDR1 SGHAT, CDR2 FQDESV (reference sequence). The CDR3 length is 16 residues. Germline trimming cut 10 bases from V and 5 bases from J; bases unmatched to any gene: 11. For the CDR3, the DNA is TGTGCCACCAGTTACCCCGGACTAGCGGGAGGAGATACGCAGTATTTT. As protein: CATSYPGLAGGDTQYF.